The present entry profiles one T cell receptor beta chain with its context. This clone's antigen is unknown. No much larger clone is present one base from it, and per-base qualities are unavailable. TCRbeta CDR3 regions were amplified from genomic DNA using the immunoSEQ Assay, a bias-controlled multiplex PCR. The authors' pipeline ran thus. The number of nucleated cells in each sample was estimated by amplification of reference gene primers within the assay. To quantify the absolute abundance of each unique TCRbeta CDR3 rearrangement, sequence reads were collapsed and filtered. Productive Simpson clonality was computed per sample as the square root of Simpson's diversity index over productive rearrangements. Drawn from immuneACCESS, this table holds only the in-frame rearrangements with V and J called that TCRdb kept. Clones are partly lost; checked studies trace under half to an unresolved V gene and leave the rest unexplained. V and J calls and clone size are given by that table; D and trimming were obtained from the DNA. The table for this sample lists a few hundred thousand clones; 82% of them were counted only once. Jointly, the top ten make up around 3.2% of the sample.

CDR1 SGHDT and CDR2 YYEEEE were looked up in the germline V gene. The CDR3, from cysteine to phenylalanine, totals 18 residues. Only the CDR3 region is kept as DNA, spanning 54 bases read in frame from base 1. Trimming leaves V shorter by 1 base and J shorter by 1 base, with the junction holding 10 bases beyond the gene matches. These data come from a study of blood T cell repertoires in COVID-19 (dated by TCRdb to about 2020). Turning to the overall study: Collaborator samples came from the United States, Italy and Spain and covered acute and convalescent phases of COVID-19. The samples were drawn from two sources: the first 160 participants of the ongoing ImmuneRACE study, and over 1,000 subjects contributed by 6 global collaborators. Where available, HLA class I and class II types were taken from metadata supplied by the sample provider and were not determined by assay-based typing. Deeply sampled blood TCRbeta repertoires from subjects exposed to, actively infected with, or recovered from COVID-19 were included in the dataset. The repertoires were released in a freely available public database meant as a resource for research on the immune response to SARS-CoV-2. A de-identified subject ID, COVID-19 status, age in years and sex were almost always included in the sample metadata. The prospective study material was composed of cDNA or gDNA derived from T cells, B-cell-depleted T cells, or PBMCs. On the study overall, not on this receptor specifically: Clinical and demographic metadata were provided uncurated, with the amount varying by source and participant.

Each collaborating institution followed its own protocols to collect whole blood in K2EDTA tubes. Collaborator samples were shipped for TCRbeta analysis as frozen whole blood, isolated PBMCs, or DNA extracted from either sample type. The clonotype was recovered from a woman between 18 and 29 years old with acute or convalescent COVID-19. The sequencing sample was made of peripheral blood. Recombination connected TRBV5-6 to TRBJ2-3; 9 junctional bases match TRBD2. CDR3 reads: CASSLWVAGDSGTDTQYF. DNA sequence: TGTGCCAGCAGCTTGTGGGTAGCGGGAGATTCAGGCACAGATACGCAGTATTTT.